A selection of T cell receptor beta chains follows, all from one sample in a study of cytomegalovirus exposure and HLA in healthy donors. Profiling relied on immunoSEQ multiplex PCR, and the TCRdb table lists in-frame clones only, not all of them. This sample's table reports 150,000 to 250,000 clones. Sequencing used PBMCs. These receptors all stem from a boy aged 5-17 years in good health and CMV-seronegative. Each CDR3 is given with its conserved first and last residue. A D gene is named only where the DNA matches it firmly.

TRBJ1-1,TRBV7-6,NA,TGTGCCAGCAGCTTAGTTAGTAGGGGCAGGAACACTGAAGCTTTCTTT,CASSLVSRGRNTEAFF
TRBJ2-7,TRBV7-9,NA,TGTGCCAGCAGCTTAGAGACAGATTCCTACGAGCAGTACTTC,CASSLETDSYEQYF
TRBJ2-3,TRBV28,TRBD2,TGTGCCACCGGATACCGGGGGGGCCTTGATACGCAGTATTTT,CATGYRGGLDTQYF
TRBJ2-1,TRBV7-2,NA,TGTGTCATGGAGCTTTACAATGAGCAGTTCTTC,CVMELYNEQFF
TRBJ1-1,TRBV19,TRBD1,TGTGCCAGTAGTACCGACAGGGGGGGGACTGAAGCTTTCTTT,CASSTDRGGTEAFF
TRBJ1-3,TRBV13,TRBD1,TGTGCCAGCAGCGGGGGGACAGGAGGAAACACCATATATTTT,CASSGGTGGNTIYF
TRBJ1-2,TRBV11-2,NA,TGTGCCAGCAGACCAGGGTTCCAGGGCTACACCTTC,CASRPGFQGYTF
TRBJ1-3,TRBV2,NA,TGTGCCAGCAGACCACAGGAAGGCGTAAACACCATATATTTT,CASRPQEGVNTIYF
TRBJ1-3,TRBV15,NA,TGTGCCACCAGCAGGCCGAGCTCTGGAAACACCATATATTTT,CATSRPSSGNTIYF
TRBJ1-1,TRBV10-3,TRBD1,TGTGCCATCAGTCAGGGGGGCCCGAACACTGAAGCTTTCTTT,CAISQGGPNTEAFF
TRBJ2-4,TRBV6-6,TRBD2,TGTGCCAGCTGGGAGGGCGGGCTGCCCAAAAACATTCAGTACTTC,CASWEGGLPKNIQYF
TRBJ2-7,TRBV2,NA,TGTGCCAGCAGTGAACGGTACGAGCAGTACTTC,CASSERYEQYF
TRBJ1-2,TRBV6-5,NA,TGTGCCAGCGCGAGTACATTCGGGGGCTACACCTTC,CASASTFGGYTF
TRBJ1-1,TRBV27,NA,TGTGCCAGCAGTAACCAGGGTTTTGAAGCTTTCTTT,CASSNQGFEAFF
TRBJ1-2,TRBV18,NA,TGTGCCAGCTCACCACCTTCACGACAGCCCTATGGCTACACCTTC,CASSPPSRQPYGYTF
TRBJ2-3,TRBV15,TRBD2,TGTGCCACCAGCAGGGGACTAGCGGGGGGGCAGGATACGCAGTATTTT,CATSRGLAGGQDTQYF
TRBJ1-1,TRBV2,NA,TGTGCCAGCAGTGAACTCAGGGGTCAGAACACTGAAGCTTTCTTT,CASSELRGQNTEAFF
TRBJ1-5,TRBV2,TRBD1,TGTGCCAGCAGTGAAGAGCAGGGGGAGTTACAGCCCCAGCATTTT,CASSEEQGELQPQHF
TRBJ2-3,TRBV6-4,NA,TGTGCCAGCAGTGACAGAGGCAGTACAGATACGCAGTATTTT,CASSDRGSTDTQYF
TRBJ2-1,TRBV10-2,TRBD2,TGCGCCAGCGGGGGACTAGCGGGGGTGTACAATGAGCAGTTCTTC,CASGGLAGVYNEQFF
TRBJ2-1,TRBV4-1,NA,TGCGCCAGCAGCGAGGGGGGGAACTCCTACAATGAGCAGTTCTTC,CASSEGGNSYNEQFF
TRBJ2-5,TRBV2,TRBD2,TGTGCCAGCACGATGAGCGGGGGGGCCGGAGAGACCCAGTACTTC,CASTMSGGAGETQYF
TRBJ2-7,TRBV9,NA,TGTGCCAGCAGCCCTACGGGGTCTCAAGCCCACGAGCAGTACTTC,CASSPTGSQAHEQYF
TRBJ1-1,TRBV27,NA,TGTGCCAGCAGACAGGGAAACACTGAAGCTTTCTTT,CASRQGNTEAFF
TRBJ2-7,TRBV2,TRBD1,TGTGCCAGCAGTTCCGGGACAGGTTACTACGAGCAGTACTTC,CASSSGTGYYEQYF
TRBJ1-5,TRBV2,TRBD1,TGTGCCAGCGATCCAGGGGGATACGTCGGCAATCAGCCCCAGCATTTT,CASDPGGYVGNQPQHF
TRBJ2-7,TRBV5-4,NA,TGTGCCAGCAGCTTACGCCAGGGAATAAACGAGCAGTACTTC,CASSLRQGINEQYF
TRBJ1-1,TRBV11-2,NA,TGTGCCAGCAGCTTAGGAGGCAGTTTGAACACTGAAGCTTTCTTT,CASSLGGSLNTEAFF
TRBJ2-5,TRBV7-2,TRBD2,TGTGCCAGCAGCTTAGTTCTCCTAGCGGGGGAAGAGACCCAGTACTTC,CASSLVLLAGEETQYF
TRBJ1-2,TRBV29-1,NA,TGCAGCGTTGAAGGGTCGGGGGAGCCTGGCTACACCTTC,CSVEGSGEPGYTF
TRBJ2-5,TRBV7-2,TRBD2,TGTGCCAGCGGCCCAGAAGTGTGGGGGGGAGAAGAGACCCAGTACTTC,CASGPEVWGGEETQYF
TRBJ2-7,TRBV6-1,TRBD2,TGTGCCAGCAGGGGCGGGAGGGAGGACGAGCAGTACTTC,CASRGGREDEQYF
TRBJ2-1,TRBV7-3,NA,TGTGCCAGCAGCTTAGAACAGGCGGCAAATGAGCAGTTCTTC,CASSLEQAANEQFF
TRBJ2-6,TRBV5-1,NA,TGCGCCAGCAGCCCCAGGGTCGGCTCTGGGGCCAACGTCCTGACTTTC,CASSPRVGSGANVLTF
TRBJ2-7,TRBV6-5,TRBD1,TGTGCCAGCAGCCGGACAGGGGGTATCGAGCAGTACTTC,CASSRTGGIEQYF
TRBJ2-7,TRBV4-3,NA,TGCGCCAGCAGCCAAAATCGGGGGTCGTACGAGCAGTACTTC,CASSQNRGSYEQYF
TRBJ2-5,TRBV5-4,NA,TGTGCCAGCAGCACCTCCGGAGGCGGGGAGACCCAGTACTTC,CASSTSGGGETQYF
TRBJ2-1,TRBV9,TRBD2,TGTGCCAGCAGCCCCGATCCGGCAACTAGCGGGGCGAAGAATGAGCAGTTCTTC,CASSPDPATSGAKNEQFF
TRBJ1-1,TRBV2,TRBD1,TGTGCCAGCAGACGACAGGGGTTGGGCACTGAAGCTTTCTTT,CASRRQGLGTEAFF
TRBJ2-5,TRBV7-6,NA,TGTGCCACCGGGGTCGAGACCCAGTACTTC,CATGVETQYF
TRBJ1-4,TRBV18,NA,TGTGCCAGCTCCCATAAGCGGGGGGCAACTAATGAAAAACTGTTTTTT,CASSHKRGATNEKLFF
TRBJ2-7,TRBV6-5,TRBD1,TGTGCCAGCAGTTACCCCAGCAGGGACAGGCAGCAGTGCTTC,CASSYPSRDRQQCF
TRBJ2-3,TRBV7-9,NA,TGTGCCAGCAGCTTAGATTGGGGGGGCCCTAGCACAGATACGCAGTATTTT,CASSLDWGGPSTDTQYF
TRBJ2-7,TRBV7-6,NA,TGTGCCAGCAGCCCATTACTAGCTTTCACCTACGAGCAGTACTTC,CASSPLLAFTYEQYF
TRBJ1-5,TRBV6-5,NA,TGTGCCAGCAGAACGACAGAGTATAGCAATCAGCCCCAGCATTTT,CASRTTEYSNQPQHF
TRBJ1-2,TRBV28,TRBD1,TGTGCCAGCAGTCCCAGGGGACAGGGCTCGGTCGGCTACACCTTC,CASSPRGQGSVGYTF
TRBJ1-2,TRBV9,NA,TGTGCCAGCAGCCCGGGGGGGGGAAGAGTCGACTATGGCTACACCTTC,CASSPGGGRVDYGYTF
TRBJ1-1,TRBV29-1,TRBD1,TGCAGCGTTGAGATTCCCGGGACAGGGGGCACTGAAGCTTTCTTT,CSVEIPGTGGTEAFF
TRBJ1-2,TRBV19,NA,TGTGCCACCCGCCTCGGGTATGGCTACACCTTC,CATRLGYGYTF
TRBJ1-3,TRBV6-1,TRBD1,TGTGCCAGCAGTGAAGCGCCGTATTGGGCAGGGGGCTCTGGAAACACCATATATTTT,CASSEAPYWAGGSGNTIYF
TRBJ2-3,TRBV7-3,TRBD2,TGTGCCAGCAGCGGAATCGGGGGGTTGCCCCCAGATACGCAGTATTTT,CASSGIGGLPPDTQYF
TRBJ2-7,TRBV19,NA,TGTGCCAGTAGTATAGCGGCGGGCTACGAGCAGTACTTC,CASSIAAGYEQYF
TRBJ1-2,TRBV6-5,NA,TGTGCCAGCAGTGAAGACTCCTTCTATGGCTACACCTTC,CASSEDSFYGYTF
TRBJ1-1,TRBV19,NA,TGTGCCAGTAGTATGAACCCGCGGAGCACTGAAGCTTTCTTT,CASSMNPRSTEAFF
TRBJ2-7,TRBV27,TRBD1,TGTGCCAGCAGTTTATCGGGGGACAGGAGAGGGTACGAGCAGTACTTC,CASSLSGDRRGYEQYF
TRBJ2-7,TRBV5-1,NA,TGCGCCAGCAGCTTGGCGGGAAACTCCTACGAGCAGTACTTC,CASSLAGNSYEQYF
TRBJ1-2,TRBV29-1,NA,TGCAGCGTTGAATGGGACGGGGGTGGCTACACCTTC,CSVEWDGGGYTF